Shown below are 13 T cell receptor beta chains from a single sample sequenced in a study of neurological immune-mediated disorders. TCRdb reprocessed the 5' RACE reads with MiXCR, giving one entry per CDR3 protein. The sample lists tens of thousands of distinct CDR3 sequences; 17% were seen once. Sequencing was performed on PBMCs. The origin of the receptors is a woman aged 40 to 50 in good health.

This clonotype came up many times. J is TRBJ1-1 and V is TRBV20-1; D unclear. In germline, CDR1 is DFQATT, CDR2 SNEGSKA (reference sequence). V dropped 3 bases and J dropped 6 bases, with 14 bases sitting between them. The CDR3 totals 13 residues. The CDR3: CSASEGGIAEAFF. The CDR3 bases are TGCAGTGCTAGTGAGGGTGGGATAGCTGAAGCTTTCTTT.

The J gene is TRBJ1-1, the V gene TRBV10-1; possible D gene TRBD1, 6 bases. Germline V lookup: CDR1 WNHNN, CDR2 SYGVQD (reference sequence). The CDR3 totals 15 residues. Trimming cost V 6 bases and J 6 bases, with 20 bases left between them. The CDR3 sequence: CASSATGIGISEAFF. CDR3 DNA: TGCGCCAGCAGCGCCACAGGGATTGGAATATCTGAAGCTTTCTTT.

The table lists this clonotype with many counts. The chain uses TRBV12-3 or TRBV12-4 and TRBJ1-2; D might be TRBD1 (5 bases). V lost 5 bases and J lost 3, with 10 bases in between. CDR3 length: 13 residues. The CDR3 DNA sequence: TGTGCCAGCAGTATCAGGGAGCACTATGGCTACACCTTC. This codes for CASSIREHYGYTF.

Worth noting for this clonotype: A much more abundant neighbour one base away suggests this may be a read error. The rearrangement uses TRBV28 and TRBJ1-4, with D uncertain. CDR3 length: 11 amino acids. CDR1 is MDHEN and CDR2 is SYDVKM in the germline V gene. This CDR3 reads CDSSLGEKLFF. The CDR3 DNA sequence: TGTGACAGCAGTTTAGGTGAAAAACTGTTTTTT.

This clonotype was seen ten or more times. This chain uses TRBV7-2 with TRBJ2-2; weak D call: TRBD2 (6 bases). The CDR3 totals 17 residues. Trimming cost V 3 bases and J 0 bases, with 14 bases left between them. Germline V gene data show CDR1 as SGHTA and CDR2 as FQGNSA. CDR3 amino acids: CASSFPSEGPNTGELFF. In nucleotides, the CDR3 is TGTGCCAGCAGCTTCCCCTCGGAGGGGCCGAACACCGGGGAGCTGTTTTTT.

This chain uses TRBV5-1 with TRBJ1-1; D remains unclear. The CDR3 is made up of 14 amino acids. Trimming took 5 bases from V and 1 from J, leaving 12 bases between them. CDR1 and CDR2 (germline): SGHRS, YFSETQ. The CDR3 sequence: CASRSGSTNTEAFF. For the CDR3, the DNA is TGCGCCAGCAGATCCGGGAGCACGAACACTGAAGCTTTCTTT.

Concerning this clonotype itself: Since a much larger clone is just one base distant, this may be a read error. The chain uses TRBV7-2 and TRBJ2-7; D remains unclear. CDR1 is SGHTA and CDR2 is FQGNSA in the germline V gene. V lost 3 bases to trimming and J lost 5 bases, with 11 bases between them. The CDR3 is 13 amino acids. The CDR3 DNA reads TGTGCCAGCAGCTTGCCAGAAATGAACGAGCAGTACTTC. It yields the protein CASSLPEMNEQYF.

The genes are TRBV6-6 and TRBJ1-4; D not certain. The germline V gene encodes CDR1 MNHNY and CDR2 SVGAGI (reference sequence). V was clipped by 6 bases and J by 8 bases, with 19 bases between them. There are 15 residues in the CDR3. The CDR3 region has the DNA TGTGCCAGCAGATCGACCGGGCGGCGCGGGGAAAAACTGTTTTTT. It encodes CASRSTGRRGEKLFF.

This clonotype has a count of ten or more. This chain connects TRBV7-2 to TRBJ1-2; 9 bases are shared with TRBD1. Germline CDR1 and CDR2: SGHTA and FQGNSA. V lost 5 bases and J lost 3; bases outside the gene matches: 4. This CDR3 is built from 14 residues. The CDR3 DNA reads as TGTGCCAGCAGCGTCGGACAGGGGTACTATGGCTACACCTTC. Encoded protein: CASSVGQGYYGYTF. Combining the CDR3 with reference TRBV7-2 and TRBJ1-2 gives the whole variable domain GAGVSQSPSNKVTEKGKDVELRCDPISGHTALYWYRQSLGQGLEFLIYFQGNSAPDKSGLPSDRFSAERTGGSVSTLTIQRTQQEDSAVYLCASSVGQGYYGYTFGSGTRLTVV.

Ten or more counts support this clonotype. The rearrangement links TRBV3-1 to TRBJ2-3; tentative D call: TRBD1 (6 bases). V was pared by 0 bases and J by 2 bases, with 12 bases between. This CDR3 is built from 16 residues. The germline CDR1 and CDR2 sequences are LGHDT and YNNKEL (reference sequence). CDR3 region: CASSQDAGTHTDTQYF. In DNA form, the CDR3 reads TGTGCCAGCAGCCAAGATGCCGGGACACACACAGATACGCAGTATTTT.

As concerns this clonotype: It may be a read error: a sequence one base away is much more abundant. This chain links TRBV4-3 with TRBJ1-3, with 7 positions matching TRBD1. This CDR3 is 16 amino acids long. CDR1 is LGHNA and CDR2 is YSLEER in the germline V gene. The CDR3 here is CASRQGTASSGNTIYF. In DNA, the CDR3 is TGCGCCAGCAGACAAGGGACAGCCTCTTCTGGAAACACCATATATTTT.

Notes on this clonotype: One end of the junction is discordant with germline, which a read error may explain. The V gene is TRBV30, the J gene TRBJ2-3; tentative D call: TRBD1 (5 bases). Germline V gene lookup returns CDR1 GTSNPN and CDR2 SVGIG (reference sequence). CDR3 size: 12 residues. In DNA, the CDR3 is TGTGCCTGGAGTGTGAAAGGGGATACGAAGTATTTT. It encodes CAWSVKGDTKYF.

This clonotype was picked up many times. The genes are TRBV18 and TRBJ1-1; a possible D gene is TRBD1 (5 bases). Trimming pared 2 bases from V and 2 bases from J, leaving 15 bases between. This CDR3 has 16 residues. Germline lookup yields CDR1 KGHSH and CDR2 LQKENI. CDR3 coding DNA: TGTGCCAGCTCACCAGATTCGACAGTTCGTAACACTGAAGCTTTCTTT. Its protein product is CASSPDSTVRNTEAFF. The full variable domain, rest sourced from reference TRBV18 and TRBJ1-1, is NAGVMQNPRHLVRRRGQEARLRCSPMKGHSHVYWYRQLPEEGLKFMVYLQKENIIDESGMPKERFSAEFPKEGPSILRIQQVVRGDSAAYFCASSPDSTVRNTEAFFGQGTRLTVV.